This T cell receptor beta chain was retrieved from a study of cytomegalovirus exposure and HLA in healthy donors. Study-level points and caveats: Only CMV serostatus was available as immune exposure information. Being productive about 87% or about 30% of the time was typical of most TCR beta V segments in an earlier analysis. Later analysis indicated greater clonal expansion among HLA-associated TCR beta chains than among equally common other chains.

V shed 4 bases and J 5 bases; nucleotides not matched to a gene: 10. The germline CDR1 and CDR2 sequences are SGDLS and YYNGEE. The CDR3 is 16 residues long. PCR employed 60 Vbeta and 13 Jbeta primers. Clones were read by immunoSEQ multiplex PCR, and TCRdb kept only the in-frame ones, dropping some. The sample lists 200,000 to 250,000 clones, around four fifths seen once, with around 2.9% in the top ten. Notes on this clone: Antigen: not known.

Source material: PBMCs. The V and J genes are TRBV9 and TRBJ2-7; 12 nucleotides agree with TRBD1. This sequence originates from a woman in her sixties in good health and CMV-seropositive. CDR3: CASSLSPGQGADEQYF. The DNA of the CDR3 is TGTGCCAGCAGCCTAAGTCCGGGACAGGGGGCCGACGAGCAGTACTTC.